This T cell receptor (beta chain) was documented in a study of cytomegalovirus exposure and HLA in healthy donors. Per germline, CDR1 LNHDA and CDR2 SQIVND (reference sequence). The CDR3 runs 17 residues. V lost 3 bases and J lost 0, with 15 bases in between. A word on this clone: Its antigen is not known.

Healthy people donating bone marrow made up the donors. Primers for the PCR totalled 60 Vbeta and 13 Jbeta. The table came from immunoSEQ multiplex PCR; TCRdb's copy has only in-frame clones and leaves some out. This sample carries 150,000 to 200,000 clones, around 76% of them seen once, and the ten largest clones take more than 2%. Regarding the study as a whole: Later work associated roughly 17,000 TCR beta sequences with HLA alleles at 0.05 false discovery rate. In a later analysis, most CMV-associated TCR beta chains appeared HLA-restricted. According to an earlier analysis, most TCR beta V segments yielded productive rearrangements about 87% or about 30% of the time.

The chain has TRBV19 and TRBJ1-5; perhaps TRBD1 as D (6 bases). The receptor was isolated from a woman younger than 45 in good health and CMV-seropositive. Sequenced sample: PBMCs. DNA for the CDR3: TGTGCCAGTAGTATCACAGGGATGATGAGTAGCAATCAGCCCCAGCATTTT. This encodes CASSITGMMSSNQPQHF.